This T cell receptor (beta chain) was retrieved from a study of T cell responses to AZD1222 COVID-19 vaccine. Study outcomes and limitations: Nearly half of unique spike-specific TCRs reportedly avoided B.1.351 and B.1.1.7 mutated regions. Donors skewed white British and female; clonal diversity was possibly underestimated. No repertoire was sampled before or during the peak T cell response, only after it.

Germline assignment: CDR1 KGHDR and CDR2 SFDVKD. The ends lost 2 bases at V and 8 bases at J; junction bases unmatched: 9. The CDR3 consists of 15 residues. The protocol was immunoSEQ multiplex PCR, while the TCRdb copy is restricted to in-frame clones and leaves out a portion. This table holds approximately 160,000 clones, 91% found once. This clone has a single count. No antigen is known for it. The sequencing used peripheral blood, collected on day 0 of AZD1222 vaccination. This clonotype originated in an adult in good health. The chain joins TRBV24-1 to TRBJ1-2, with TRBD1 identical over 8 bases. Written as DNA, the CDR3 is TGTGCCACCAGTGATTCCCGACAGGGGTTGAAGGGCTACACCTTC. This codes for CATSDSRQGLKGYTF.